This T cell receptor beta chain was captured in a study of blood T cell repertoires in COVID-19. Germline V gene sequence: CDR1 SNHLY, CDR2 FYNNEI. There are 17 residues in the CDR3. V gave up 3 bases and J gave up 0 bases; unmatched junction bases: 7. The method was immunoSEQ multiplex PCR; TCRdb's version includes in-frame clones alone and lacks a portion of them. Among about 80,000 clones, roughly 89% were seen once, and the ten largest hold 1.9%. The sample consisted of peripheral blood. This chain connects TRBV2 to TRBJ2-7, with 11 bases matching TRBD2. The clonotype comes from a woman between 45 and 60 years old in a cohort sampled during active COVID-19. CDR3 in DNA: TGTGCCAGCAGTGATCTACTAGCGGGGGTGCACTCCTACGAGCAGTACTTC. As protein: CASSDLLAGVHSYEQYF.